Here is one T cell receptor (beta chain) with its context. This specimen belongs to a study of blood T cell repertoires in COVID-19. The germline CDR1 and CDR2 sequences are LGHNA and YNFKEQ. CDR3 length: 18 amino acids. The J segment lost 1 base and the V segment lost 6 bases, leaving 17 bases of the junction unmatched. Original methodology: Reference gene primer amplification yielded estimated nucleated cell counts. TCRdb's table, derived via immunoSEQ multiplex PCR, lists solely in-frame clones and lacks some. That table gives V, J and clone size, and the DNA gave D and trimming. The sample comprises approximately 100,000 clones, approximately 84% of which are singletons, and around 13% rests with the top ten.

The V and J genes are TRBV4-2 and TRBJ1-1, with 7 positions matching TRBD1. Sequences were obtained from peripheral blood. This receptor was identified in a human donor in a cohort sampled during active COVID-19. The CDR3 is CASSMTVRGRVGNTEAFF. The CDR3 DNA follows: TGTGCCAGCAGTATGACGGTAAGGGGGCGAGTAGGGAACACTGAAGCTTTCTTT.